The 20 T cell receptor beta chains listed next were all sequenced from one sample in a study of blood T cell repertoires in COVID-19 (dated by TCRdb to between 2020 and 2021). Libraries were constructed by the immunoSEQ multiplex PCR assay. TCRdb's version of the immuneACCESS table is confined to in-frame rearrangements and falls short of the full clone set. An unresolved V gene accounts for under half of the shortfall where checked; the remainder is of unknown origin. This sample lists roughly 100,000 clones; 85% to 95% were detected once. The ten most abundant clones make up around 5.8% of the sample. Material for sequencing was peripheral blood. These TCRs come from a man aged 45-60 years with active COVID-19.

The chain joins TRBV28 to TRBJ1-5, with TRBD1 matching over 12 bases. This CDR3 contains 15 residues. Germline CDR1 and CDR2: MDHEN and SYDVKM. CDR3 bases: TGTACCTCGGGGAGGGGACAGGGGGCCGGGCAGCCCCAGCATTTT. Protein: CTSGRGQGAGQPQHF.

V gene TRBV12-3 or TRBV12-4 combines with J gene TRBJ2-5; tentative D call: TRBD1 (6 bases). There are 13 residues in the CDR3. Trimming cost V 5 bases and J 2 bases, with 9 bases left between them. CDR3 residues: CASSPTGQETQYF. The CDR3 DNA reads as TGTGCCAGCAGTCCTACAGGGCAAGAGACCCAGTACTTC.

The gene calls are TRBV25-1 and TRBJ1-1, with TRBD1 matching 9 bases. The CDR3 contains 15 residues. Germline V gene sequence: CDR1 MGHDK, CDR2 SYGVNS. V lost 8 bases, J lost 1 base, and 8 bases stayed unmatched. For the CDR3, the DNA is TGTGCCAGCGCCGGGACAGGGTTCAAGAACACTGAAGCTTTCTTT. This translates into CASAGTGFKNTEAFF.

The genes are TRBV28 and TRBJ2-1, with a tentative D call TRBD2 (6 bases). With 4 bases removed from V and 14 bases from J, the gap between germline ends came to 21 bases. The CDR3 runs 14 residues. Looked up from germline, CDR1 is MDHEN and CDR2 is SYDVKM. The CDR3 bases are TGTGCCAGCAGTTACTCGGGAGAACCGGATGGGAAGTTCTTC. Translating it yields CASSYSGEPDGKFF. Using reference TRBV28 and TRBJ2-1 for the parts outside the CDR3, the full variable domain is DVKVTQSSRYLVKRTGEKVFLECVQDMDHENMFWYRQDPGLGLRLIYFSYDVKMKEKGDIPEGYSVSREKKERFSLILESASTNQTSMYLCASSYSGEPDGKFFGPGTRLTVL.

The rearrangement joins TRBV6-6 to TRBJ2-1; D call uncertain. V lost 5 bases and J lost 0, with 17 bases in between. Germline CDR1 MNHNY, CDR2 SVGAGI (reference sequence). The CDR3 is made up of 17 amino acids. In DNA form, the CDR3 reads TGTGCCAGCAGTCCCCGTAGACGGTCTAGCTCCTACAATGAGCAGTTCTTC. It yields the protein CASSPRRRSSSYNEQFF.

The CDR3 is CASSQERDSTYEQYF. The CDR3, as DNA: TGCGCCAGCAGCCAAGAGAGGGACAGTACTTACGAGCAGTACTTC. V and J are TRBV4-1 and TRBJ2-7; 7 nucleotides align to TRBD1. Germline CDR1 is MGHRA and CDR2 is YSYEKL. V lost 0 bases, J lost 4 bases, and 6 bases stayed unmatched. This CDR3 has 15 amino acids.

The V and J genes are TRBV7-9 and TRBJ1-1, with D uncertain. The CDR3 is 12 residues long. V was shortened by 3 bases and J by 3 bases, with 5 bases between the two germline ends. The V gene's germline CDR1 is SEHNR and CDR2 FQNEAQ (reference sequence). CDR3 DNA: TGTGCCAGCAGCTTGCGGGACACTGAAGCTTTCTTT. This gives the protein CASSLRDTEAFF.

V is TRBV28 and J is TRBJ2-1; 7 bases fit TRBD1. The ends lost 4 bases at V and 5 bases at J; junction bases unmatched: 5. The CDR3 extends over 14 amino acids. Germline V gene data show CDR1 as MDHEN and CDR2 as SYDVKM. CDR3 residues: CASSSADRDNEQFF. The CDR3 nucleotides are TGTGCCAGCAGTTCCGCAGACAGGGACAATGAGCAGTTCTTC.

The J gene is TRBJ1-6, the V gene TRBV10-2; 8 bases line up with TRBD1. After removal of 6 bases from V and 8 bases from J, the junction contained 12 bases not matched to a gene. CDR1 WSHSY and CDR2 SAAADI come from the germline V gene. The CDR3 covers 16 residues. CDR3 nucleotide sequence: TGCGCCAGCAGGTTCCCGGGACAGGATCGGGATTCACCCCTCCACTTT. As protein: CASRFPGQDRDSPLHF.

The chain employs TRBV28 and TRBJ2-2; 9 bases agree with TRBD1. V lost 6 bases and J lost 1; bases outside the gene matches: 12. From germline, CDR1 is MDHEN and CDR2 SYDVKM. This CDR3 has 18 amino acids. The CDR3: CASRTFSQGAMNTGELFF. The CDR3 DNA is TGTGCCAGCAGAACTTTTTCACAGGGGGCCATGAACACCGGGGAGCTGTTTTTT.

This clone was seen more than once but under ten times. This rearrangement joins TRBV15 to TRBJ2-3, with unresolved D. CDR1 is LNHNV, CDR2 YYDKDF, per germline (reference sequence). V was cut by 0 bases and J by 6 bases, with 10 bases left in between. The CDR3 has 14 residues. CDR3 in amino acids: CATSRDSSWDTQYF. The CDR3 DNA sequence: TGTGCCACCAGCAGAGATAGCTCTTGGGATACGCAGTATTTT. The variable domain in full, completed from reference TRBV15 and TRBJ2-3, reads DAMVIQNPRYQVTQFGKPVTLSCSQTLNHNVMYWYQQKSSQAPKLLFHYYDKDFNNEADTPDNFQSRRPNTSFCFLDIRSPGLGDTAMYLCATSRDSSWDTQYFGPGTRLTVL.

The CDR3 DNA follows: TGTGCCAGTAGTATCAGTCTGAACACTGAAGCTTTCTTT. Residues: CASSISLNTEAFF. The chain links TRBV19 to TRBJ1-1; D is ambiguous. Looked up from germline, CDR1 is LNHDA and CDR2 is SQIVND (reference sequence). V dropped 3 bases and J dropped 0 bases, with 5 bases sitting between them. CDR3 size: 13 residues.

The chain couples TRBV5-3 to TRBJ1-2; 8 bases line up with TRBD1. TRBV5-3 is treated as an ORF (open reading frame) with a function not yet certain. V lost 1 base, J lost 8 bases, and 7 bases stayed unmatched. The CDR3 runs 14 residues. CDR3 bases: TGTGCCAGAAGCTTGAGGCAGGGGGCTCCGGGCTACACCTTC. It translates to CARSLRQGAPGYTF.

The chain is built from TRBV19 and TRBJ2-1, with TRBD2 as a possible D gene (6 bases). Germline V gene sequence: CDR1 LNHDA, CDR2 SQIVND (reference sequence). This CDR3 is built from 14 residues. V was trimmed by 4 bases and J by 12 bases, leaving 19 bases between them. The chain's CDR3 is CASSNGLGGGWQFF. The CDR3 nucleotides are TGTGCCAGTAGTAACGGGCTGGGGGGAGGATGGCAGTTCTTC.

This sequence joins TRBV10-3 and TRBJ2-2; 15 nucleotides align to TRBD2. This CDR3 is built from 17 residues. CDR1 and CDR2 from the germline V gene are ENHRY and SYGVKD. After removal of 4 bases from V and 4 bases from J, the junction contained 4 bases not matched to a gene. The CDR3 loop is CAISGTSGRVGTGELFF. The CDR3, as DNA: TGTGCCATCAGTGGGACTAGCGGGAGGGTGGGCACCGGGGAGCTGTTTTTT.

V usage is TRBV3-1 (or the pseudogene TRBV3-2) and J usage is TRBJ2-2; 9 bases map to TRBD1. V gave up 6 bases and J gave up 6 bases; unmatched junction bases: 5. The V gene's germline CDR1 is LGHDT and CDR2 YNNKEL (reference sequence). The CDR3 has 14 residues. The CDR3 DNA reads TGTGCCAGCAGGGGGACAGGGAAATCCGGGGAGCTGTTTTTT. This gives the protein CASRGTGKSGELFF.

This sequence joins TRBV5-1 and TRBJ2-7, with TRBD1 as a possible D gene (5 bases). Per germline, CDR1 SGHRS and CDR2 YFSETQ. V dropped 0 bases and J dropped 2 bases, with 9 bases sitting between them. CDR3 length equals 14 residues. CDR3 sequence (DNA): TGCGCCAGCAGCTTGGGGGGCCCTCCCTACGAGCAGTACTTC. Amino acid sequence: CASSLGGPPYEQYF. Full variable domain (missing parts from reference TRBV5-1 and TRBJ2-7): KAGVTQTPRYLIKTRGQQVTLSCSPISGHRSVSWYQQTPGQGLQFLFEYFSETQRNKGNFPGRFSGRQFSNSRSEMNVSTLELGDSALYLCASSLGGPPYEQYFGPGTRLTVT.

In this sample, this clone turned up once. The CDR3 nucleotides read TGTGCCAGCAGTTTCGTGGGACAGGCATATGGCTACACCTTC. This translates into CASSFVGQAYGYTF. The chain employs TRBV28 and TRBJ1-2; 8 positions agree with TRBD1. This CDR3 is 14 amino acids long. Germline loops: CDR1 MDHEN, CDR2 SYDVKM. V was pared by 3 bases and J by 5 bases, with 5 bases of the junction left unmatched.

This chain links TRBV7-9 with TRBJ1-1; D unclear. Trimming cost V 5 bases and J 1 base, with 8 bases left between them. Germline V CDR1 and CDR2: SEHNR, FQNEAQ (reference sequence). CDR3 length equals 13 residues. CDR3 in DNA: TGTGCCAGCAGCCGACTCCAGAACACTGAAGCTTTCTTT. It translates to CASSRLQNTEAFF.

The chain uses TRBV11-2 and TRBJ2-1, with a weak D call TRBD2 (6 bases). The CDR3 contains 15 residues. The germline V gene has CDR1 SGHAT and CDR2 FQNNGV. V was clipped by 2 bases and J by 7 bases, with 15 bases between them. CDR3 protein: CASSLSGVAVNEQFF. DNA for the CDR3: TGTGCCAGCAGCTTAAGTGGGGTAGCGGTAAATGAGCAGTTCTTC.